Below, one T cell receptor beta chain is given with its context. Its antigen is currently not known. Base qualities were left out, and no much larger clone turns up one base away. Library preparation used the immunoSEQ multiplex PCR assay. Genomic DNA was extracted from the sorted cells, and Adaptive Biotechnologies' automated high-throughput method was used to sequence the TCR beta V, D and J regions. A two-step, bias-controlled multiplex PCR was used to amplify the CDR3 regions. Amplified TCR beta libraries were sequenced on an Illumina instrument. The source study handled its data this way. The demultiplexed reads were processed to cut down on amplification and sequencing bias, and the IMGT database was used to assign CDR3 sequences to gene families. ImmunoSEQ software version 2.0 was used to analyze the repertoire data. Out-of-frame sequences and sequences containing stop codons in the CDR3 were removed from the clonotype lists. Any clonotype with a frequency under 0.01% was left out, since that frequency corresponded to less than one cell. Richness was calculated by dividing observed richness by the number of input cells, and evenness was calculated by dividing Shannon entropy by the log of observed richness. Simpson diversity and Morisita-Horn overlap indices were used to quantify repertoire diversity and similarity between time points. Clonotypes were grouped as dominant (>1%), sub-dominant (0.5-0.99%), low abundance (0.1-0.49%) or lowest abundance (<0.1%). A germline index was derived by subtracting total nucleotide additions from total CDR3 length and dividing the result by total CDR3 length. As stored in TCRdb, this immuneACCESS dataset retains in-frame rearrangements with V and J assigned. A fraction of the clones does not appear; measured against another copy, unresolved V genes explain less than half of the discrepancy, and the remainder lacks a known reason. V and J calls plus clone size are reproduced from that table; the DNA served to infer D and trimming. The sample data list tens of thousands of clones, and roughly 86% of these were observed just once. Together, the top ten hold over 0.95% of the sample.

The data belong to a study of memory CD8 T cells in hepatitis C reinfection (dated 2017 in TCRdb). Context from the whole study: Of the five donors, three spontaneously resolved two consecutive HCV infections, and two cleared a primary infection but developed chronic infection after reinfection. HCV reinfection was defined by a positive HCV RNA test following two negative tests taken at least 60 days apart. Pre-reinfection samples were obtained between 55 and 20 weeks before detection of reinfection. Across an HCV reinfection episode in 4 to 6 donors, the study followed the TCR beta repertoire of virus-specific CD8 T cells over time. Four to six reinfection cases with stored pre-reinfection samples were identified between the late 2000s and the early 2010s. In the reinfection study, participants with a resolved prior HCV infection were followed up every 3 months.

Interpreted using the paper, the time point label stands for: pre-reinfection, 55 to 20 weeks before reinfection detection. Sorted cells were sequenced directly ex vivo, with no in vitro expansion before TCR sequencing. Donors were people who inject drugs enrolled in the Montreal Acute Hepatitis C Cohort Study (HEPCO) in Canada. As controls, total naive CD8 T cells, sorted as viable CD3+ CD8+ CD45RO-, were obtained from a couple of donors at each of the three reinfection time points. Before sorting, cryopreserved peripheral blood mononuclear cells were thawed and used as the source for purifying CD8 T cells. CD8 T cells were enriched by negative selection with the MACS CD8+ T cell Isolation Kit. Cells were sorted on a BD FACSAria II sorter running FACSDiva software, and FlowJo was used to analyze the data. Cut back by 8 bases and 7 bases, the V and J ends lie 18 bases apart. CDR3 length: 14 amino acids, cysteine to phenylalanine. Here the CDR3 DNA is all that survives: 42 bases in frame from base 1. CDR1 and CDR2, per the germline V gene, are MDHEN and SYDVKM.

Results and caveats for the whole study, not just this receptor: Because only 4 to 6 donors were included, definitive conclusions about public clonotypes linked to secondary clearance could not be reached by the study.

The sequencing input was naive CD8+ T cells sorted from blood. This sample's cell subset or site label indicates: total naive CD8+CD45RO- T cells. The chain joins TRBV28 to TRBJ2-1; TRBD1 is possibly the D segment (8 matching bases). This sequence was found in a man younger than 35 with hepatitis C virus infection. The DNA is TGTGCCAGCTCTCCCTACAGGGGGGGAAATGAGCAGTTCTTC. The encoded protein is CASSPYRGGNEQFF.